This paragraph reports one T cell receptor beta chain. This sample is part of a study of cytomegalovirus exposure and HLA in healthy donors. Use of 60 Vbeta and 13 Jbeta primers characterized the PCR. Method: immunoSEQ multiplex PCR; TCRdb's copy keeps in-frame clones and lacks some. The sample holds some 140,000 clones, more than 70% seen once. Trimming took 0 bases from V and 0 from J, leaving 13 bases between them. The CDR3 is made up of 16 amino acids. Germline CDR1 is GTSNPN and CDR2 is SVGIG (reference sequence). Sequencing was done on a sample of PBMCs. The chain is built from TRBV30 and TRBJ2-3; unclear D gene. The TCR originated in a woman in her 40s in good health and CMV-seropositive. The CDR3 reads CAWSVSRVTSTDTQYF. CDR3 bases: TGTGCCTGGAGTGTATCTCGGGTTACAAGCACAGATACGCAGTATTTT.